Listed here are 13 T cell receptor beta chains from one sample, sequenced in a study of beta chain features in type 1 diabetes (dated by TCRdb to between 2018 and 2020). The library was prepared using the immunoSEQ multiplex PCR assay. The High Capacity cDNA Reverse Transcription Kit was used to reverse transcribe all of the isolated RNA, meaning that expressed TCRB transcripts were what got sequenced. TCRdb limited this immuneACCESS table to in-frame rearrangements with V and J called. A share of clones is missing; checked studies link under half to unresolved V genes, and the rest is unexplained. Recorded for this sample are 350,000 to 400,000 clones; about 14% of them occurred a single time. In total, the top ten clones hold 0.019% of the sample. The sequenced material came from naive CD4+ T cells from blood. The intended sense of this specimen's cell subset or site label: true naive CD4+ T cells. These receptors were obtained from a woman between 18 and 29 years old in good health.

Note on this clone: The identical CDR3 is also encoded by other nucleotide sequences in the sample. DNA for the CDR3: TGCGCCAGCAGCCCTGGACAGGGCCAAGAGACCCAGTACTTC. Protein product: CASSPGQGQETQYF. The genes are TRBV5-1 and TRBJ2-5; the match to TRBD1 covers 8 bases. This CDR3 is built from 14 residues. V was clipped by 4 bases and J by 1 base; unmatched bases: 3. From germline, CDR1 is SGHRS and CDR2 YFSETQ.

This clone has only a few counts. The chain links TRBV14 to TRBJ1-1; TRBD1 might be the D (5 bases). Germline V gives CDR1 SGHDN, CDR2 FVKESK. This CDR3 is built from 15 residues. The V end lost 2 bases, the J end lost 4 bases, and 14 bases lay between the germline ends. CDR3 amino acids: CASSQQPGLGTEAFF. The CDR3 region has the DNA TGTGCCAGCAGCCAACAGCCAGGGTTGGGCACTGAAGCTTTCTTT. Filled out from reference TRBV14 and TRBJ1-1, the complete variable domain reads EAGVTQFPSHSVIEKGQTVTLRCDPISGHDNLYWYRRVMGKEIKFLLHFVKESKQDESGMPNNRFLAERTGGTYSTLKVQPAELEDSGVYFCASSQQPGLGTEAFFGQGTRLTVV.

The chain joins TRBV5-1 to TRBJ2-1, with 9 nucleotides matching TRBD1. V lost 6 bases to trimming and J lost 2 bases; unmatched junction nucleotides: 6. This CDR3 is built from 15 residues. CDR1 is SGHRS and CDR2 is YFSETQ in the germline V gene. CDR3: CASTGTGLTYNEQFF. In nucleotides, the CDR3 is TGCGCCAGCACCGGGACAGGGCTTACCTACAATGAGCAGTTCTTC.

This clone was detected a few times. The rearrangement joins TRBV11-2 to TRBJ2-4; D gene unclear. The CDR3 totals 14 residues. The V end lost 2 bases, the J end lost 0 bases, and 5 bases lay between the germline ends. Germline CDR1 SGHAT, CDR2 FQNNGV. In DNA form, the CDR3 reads TGTGCCAGCAGCTTACTACTAGCCAAAAACATTCAGTACTTC. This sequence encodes CASSLLLAKNIQYF.

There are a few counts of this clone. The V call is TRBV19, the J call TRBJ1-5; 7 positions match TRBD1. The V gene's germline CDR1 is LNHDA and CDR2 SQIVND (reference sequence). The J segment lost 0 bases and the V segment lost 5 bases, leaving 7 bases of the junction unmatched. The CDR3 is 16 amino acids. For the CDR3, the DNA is TGTGCCAGTAGTCACGGAACAGGGGTTAGCAATCAGCCCCAGCATTTT. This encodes CASSHGTGVSNQPQHF.

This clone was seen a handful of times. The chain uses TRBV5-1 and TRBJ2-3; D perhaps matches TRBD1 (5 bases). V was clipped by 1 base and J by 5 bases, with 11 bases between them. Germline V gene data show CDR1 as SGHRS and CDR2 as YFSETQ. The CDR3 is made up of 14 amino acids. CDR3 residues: CASSLNRFGDTQYF. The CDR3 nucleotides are TGCGCCAGCAGCTTGAACAGGTTCGGAGATACGCAGTATTTT.

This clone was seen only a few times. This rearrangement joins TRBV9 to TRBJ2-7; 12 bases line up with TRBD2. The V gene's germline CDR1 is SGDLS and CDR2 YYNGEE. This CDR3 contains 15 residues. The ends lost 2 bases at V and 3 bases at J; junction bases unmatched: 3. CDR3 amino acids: CASSVTSGRLYEQYF. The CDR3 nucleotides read TGTGCCAGCAGCGTTACTAGCGGGAGGCTCTACGAGCAGTACTTC.

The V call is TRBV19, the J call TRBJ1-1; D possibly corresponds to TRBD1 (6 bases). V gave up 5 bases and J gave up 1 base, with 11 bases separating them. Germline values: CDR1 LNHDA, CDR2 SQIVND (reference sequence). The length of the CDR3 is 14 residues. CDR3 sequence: CASSLTGANTEAFF. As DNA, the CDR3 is TGTGCCAGTAGTTTGACAGGAGCGAACACTGAAGCTTTCTTT.

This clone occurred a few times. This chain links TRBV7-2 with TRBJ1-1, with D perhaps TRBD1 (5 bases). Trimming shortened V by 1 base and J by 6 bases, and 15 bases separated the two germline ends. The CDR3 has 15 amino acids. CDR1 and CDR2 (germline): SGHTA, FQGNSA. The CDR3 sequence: CASSLVAGKEAEAFF. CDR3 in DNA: TGTGCCAGCAGCTTAGTGGCAGGGAAGGAAGCTGAAGCTTTCTTT.

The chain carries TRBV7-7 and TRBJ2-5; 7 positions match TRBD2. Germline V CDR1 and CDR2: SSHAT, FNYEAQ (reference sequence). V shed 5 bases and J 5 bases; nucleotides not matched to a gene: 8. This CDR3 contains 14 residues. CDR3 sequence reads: CASSPHGGGETQYF. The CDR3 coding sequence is TGTGCCAGCAGCCCCCACGGGGGAGGGGAGACCCAGTACTTC.

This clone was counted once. The CDR3 DNA is TGTGCCAGCAGTGAAACGGGACAGGGGAGGGGCGGCTACACCTTC. Residues: CASSETGQGRGGYTF. This chain uses TRBV25-1 with TRBJ1-2; 10 bases are shared with TRBD1. The J segment lost 8 bases and the V segment lost 2 bases, leaving 8 bases of the junction unmatched. This CDR3 comprises 15 residues. Germline CDR1 reads MGHDK; CDR2 reads SYGVNS.

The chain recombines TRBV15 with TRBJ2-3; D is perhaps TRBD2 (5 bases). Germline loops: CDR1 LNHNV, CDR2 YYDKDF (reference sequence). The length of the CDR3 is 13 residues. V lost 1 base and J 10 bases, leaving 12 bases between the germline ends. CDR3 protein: CATSRVVATPQYF. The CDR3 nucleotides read TGTGCCACCAGCAGAGTGGTAGCGACCCCGCAGTATTTT.

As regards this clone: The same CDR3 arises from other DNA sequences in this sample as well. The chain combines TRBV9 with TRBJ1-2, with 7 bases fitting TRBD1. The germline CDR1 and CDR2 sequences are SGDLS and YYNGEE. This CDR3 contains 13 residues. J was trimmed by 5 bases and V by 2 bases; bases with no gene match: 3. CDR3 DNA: TGTGCCAGCAGCGTTGGGACAGATTATGGCTACACCTTC. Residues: CASSVGTDYGYTF.